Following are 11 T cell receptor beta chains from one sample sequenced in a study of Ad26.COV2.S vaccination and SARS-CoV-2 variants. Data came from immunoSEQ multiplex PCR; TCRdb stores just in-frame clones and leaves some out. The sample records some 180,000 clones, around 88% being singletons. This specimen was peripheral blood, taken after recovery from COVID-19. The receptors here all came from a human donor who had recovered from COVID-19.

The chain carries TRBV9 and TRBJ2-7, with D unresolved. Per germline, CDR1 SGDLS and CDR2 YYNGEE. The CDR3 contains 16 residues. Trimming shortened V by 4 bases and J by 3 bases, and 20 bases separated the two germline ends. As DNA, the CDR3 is TGTGCCAGCAGCCCCCGGGCAGACATAACCCACTACGAGCAGTACTTC. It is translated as CASSPRADITHYEQYF. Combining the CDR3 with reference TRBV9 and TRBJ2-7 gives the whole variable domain DSGVTQTPKHLITATGQRVTLRCSPRSGDLSVYWYQQSLDQGLQFLIQYYNGEERAKGNILERFSAQQFPDLHSELNLSSLELGDSALYFCASSPRADITHYEQYFGPGTRLTVT.

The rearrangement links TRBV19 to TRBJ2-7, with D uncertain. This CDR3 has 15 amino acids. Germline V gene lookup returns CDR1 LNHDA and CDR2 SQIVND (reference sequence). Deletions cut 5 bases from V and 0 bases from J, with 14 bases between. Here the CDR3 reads CASSPMSGRSYEQYF. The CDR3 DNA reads TGTGCCAGTAGTCCGATGAGTGGGCGCTCCTACGAGCAGTACTTC.

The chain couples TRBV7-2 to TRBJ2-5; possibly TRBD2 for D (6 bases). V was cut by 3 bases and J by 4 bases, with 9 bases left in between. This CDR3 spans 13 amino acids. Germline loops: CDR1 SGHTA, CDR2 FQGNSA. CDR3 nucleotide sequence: TGTGCCAGCAGCTTTGGAGGGAGAGAGACCCAGTACTTC. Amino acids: CASSFGGRETQYF. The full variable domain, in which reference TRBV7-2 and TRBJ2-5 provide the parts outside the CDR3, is GAGVSQSPSNKVTEKGKDVELRCDPISGHTALYWYRQSLGQGLEFLIYFQGNSAPDKSGLPSDRFSAERTGGSVSTLTIQRTQQEDSAVYLCASSFGGRETQYFGPGTRLLVL.

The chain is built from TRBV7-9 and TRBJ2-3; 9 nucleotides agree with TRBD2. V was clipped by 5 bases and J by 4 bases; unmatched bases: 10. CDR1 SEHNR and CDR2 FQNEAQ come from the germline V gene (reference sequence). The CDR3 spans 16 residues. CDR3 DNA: TGTGCCAGCAGCCGCCGGGGTAGCGGGGGTGCAGATACGCAGTATTTT. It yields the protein CASSRRGSGGADTQYF.

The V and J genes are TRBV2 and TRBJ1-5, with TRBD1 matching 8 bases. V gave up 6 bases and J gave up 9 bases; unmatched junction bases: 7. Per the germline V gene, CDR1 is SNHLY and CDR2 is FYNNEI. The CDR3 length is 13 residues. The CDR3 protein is CASRGQGKGPQHF. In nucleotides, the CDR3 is TGTGCCAGCAGAGGACAGGGTAAGGGGCCCCAGCATTTT.

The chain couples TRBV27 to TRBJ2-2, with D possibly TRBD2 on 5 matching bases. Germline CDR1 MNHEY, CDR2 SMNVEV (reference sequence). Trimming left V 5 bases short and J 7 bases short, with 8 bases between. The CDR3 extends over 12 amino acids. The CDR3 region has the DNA TGTGCCAGCAGTCACGGGGTCGGGGAGCTGTTTTTT. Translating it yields CASSHGVGELFF.

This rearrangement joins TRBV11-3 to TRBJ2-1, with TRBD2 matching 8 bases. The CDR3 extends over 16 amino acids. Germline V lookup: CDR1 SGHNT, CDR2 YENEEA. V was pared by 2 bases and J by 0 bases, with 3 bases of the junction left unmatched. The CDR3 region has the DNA TGTGCCAGCAGCTTAAGCGGGGGCCTCTCCTACAATGAGCAGTTCTTC. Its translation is CASSLSGGLSYNEQFF.

Here the CDR3 reads CASSEEFRVDTEAFF. CDR3 nucleotide sequence: TGTGCCAGCAGTGAAGAATTCAGGGTTGACACTGAAGCTTTCTTT. V and J are TRBV2 and TRBJ1-1, with a weak D call TRBD1 (5 bases). Germline V gene data show CDR1 as SNHLY and CDR2 as FYNNEI. The CDR3 sequence is 15 residues long. V was clipped by 1 base and J by 3 bases, with 12 bases between them.

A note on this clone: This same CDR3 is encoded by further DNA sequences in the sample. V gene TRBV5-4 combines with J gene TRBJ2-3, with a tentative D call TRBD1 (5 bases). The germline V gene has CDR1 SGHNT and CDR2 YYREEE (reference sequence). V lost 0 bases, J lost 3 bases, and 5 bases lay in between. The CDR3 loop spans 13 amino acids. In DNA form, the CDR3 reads TGTGCCAGCAGCTTGGCAGGGACAGATACGCAGTATTTT. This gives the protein CASSLAGTDTQYF.

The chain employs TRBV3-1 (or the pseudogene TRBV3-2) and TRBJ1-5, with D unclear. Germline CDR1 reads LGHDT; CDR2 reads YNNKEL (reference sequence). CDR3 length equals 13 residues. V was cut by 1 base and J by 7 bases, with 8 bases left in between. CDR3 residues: CASSQGRRQPQHF. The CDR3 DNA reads TGTGCCAGCAGCCAAGGAAGGAGGCAGCCCCAGCATTTT.

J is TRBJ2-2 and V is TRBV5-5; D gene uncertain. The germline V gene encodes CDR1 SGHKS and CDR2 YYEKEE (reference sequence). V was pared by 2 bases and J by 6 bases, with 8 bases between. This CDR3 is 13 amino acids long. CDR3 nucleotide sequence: TGTGCCAGCAGCTTTTGGGCACCCGGGGAGCTGTTTTTT. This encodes CASSFWAPGELFF.